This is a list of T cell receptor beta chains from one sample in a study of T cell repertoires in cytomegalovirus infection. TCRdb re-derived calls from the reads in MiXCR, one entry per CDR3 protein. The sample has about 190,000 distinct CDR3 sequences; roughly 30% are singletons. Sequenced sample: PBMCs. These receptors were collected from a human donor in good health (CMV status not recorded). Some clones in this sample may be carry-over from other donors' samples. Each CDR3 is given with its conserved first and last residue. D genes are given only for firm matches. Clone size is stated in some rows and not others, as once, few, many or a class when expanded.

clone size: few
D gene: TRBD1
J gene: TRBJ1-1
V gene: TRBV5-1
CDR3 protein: CATRPGGAETEAFF
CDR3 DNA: TGCGCCACCCGCCCAGGGGGCGCGGAAACTGAAGCTTTCTTT

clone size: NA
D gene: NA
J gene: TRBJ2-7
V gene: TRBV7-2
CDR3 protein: CASSPYPGADEQYF
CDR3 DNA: TGTGCCAGCAGCCCGTATCCGGGGGCCGACGAGCAGTACTTC

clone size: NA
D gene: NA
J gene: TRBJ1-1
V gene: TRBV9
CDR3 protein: CASSVVANTETFF
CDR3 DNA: TGTGCCAGCAGCGTAGTGGCGAACACTGAAACTTTCTTT

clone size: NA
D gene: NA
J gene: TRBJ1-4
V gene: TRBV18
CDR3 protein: CASSPPIGTGNEKLFF
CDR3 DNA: TGTGCCAGCTCACCACCCATCGGGACGGGTAATGAAAAACTGTTTTTT

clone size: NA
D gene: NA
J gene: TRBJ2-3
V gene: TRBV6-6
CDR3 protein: CASSYSRTTGGSDTQYF
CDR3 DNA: TGTGCCAGCAGTTACTCGCGAACTACAGGCGGCTCAGATACGCAGTATTTT

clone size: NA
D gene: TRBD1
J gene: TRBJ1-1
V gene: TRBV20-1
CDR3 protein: CSARGGQGEAFF
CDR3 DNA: TGCAGTGCTAGAGGGGGACAGGGGGAAGCTTTCTTT

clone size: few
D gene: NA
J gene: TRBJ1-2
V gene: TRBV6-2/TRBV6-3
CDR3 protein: CASEGHQLNYGYTF
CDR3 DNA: TGTGCCAGCGAGGGACACCAACTTAACTATGGCTACACCTTC

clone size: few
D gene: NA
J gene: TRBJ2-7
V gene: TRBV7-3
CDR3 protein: CASGWGLDEQYF
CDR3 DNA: TGTGCCAGCGGGTGGGGTTTGGACGAGCAGTACTTC

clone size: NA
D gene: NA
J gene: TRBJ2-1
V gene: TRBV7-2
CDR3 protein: CASSLDGSYYNEQFF
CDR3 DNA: TGTGCCAGCAGCTTAGACGGAAGCTACTACAATGAGCAGTTCTTC

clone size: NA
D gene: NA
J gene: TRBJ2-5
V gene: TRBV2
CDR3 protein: CASSGDTSETQYF
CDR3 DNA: TGTGCCAGCAGTGGGGACACGTCAGAGACCCAGTACTTC

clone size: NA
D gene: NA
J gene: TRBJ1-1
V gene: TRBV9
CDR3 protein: CASRGLVGGGDFVNTEAFF
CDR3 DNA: TGTGCCAGCAGGGGACTCGTTGGGGGAGGGGATTTCGTGAACACTGAAGCTTTCTTT

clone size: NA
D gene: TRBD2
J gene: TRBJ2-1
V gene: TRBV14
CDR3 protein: CASSPSGGADNEQFF
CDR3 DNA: TGTGCCAGCAGCCCTAGCGGGGGGGCTGACAATGAGCAGTTCTTC

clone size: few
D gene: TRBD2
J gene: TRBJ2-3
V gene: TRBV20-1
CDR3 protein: CSAPRTSGFRTDTQYF
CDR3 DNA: TGCAGTGCTCCGCGGACTAGCGGGTTCCGAACAGATACGCAGTATTTT

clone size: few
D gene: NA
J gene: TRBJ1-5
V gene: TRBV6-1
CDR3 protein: CASSAAYSNQPQHF
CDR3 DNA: TGTGCCAGCAGTGCGGCGTATAGCAATCAGCCCCAGCATTTT

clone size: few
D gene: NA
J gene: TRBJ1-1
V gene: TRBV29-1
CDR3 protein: CSGLTGSGAEAFF
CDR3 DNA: TGCAGCGGGCTGACAGGTTCGGGGGCTGAAGCTTTCTTT

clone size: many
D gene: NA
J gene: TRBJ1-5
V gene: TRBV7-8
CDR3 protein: CASSLGADQPQHF
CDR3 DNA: TGTGCCAGCAGCTTAGGGGCGGATCAGCCCCAGCATTTT

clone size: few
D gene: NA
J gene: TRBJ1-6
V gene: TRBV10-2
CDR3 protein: CASSDRQANSPLHF
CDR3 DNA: TGCGCCAGCAGTGACAGACAAGCAAATTCACCCCTCCACTTT

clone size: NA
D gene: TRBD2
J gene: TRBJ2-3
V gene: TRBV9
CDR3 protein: CASSPRTSGETDTQYF
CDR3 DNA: TGTGCCAGCAGCCCTAGGACTAGCGGGGAAACAGATACGCAGTATTTT

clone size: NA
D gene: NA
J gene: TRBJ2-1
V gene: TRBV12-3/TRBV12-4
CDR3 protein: CASSPGTFQFF
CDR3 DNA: TGTGCCAGCAGCCCGGGGACCTTCCAGTTCTTC